This T cell receptor (beta chain) stems from a study of beta chain features in type 1 diabetes. About the study: Cell yields, age and gender were similar between patients and healthy donors. Study-level results: Researchers cautioned that cDNA sequencing could over-represent cells with high TCR expression.

This CDR3 comprises 17 residues. With 6 bases clipped from V and 6 bases from J, the junction kept 16 bases outside the gene matches. Germline values: CDR1 KGHSH, CDR2 LQKENI. Only one heparinised blood draw was taken per donor, and its volume averaged around 120 mL. This clone was seen more than once but under ten times. Its antigen is as yet unknown. The isolated RNA, all of it, was reverse transcribed, so expressed TCRB transcripts were what got sequenced. Using immunoSEQ multiplex PCR, the repertoire was profiled, and TCRdb retains in-frame clones only, with some absent. This table has hundreds of thousands of clones, around a sixth appearing once.

V and J are TRBV18 and TRBJ2-1; 8 bases line up with TRBD2. This TCR derives from a man aged 18 to 30 in good health. Sequenced sample: naive CD4+ T cells from blood. CDR3 in amino acids: CASSRDSPGLVFNEQFF. DNA of the CDR3: TGTGCCAGCTCGCGAGATAGCCCGGGACTAGTGTTCAATGAGCAGTTCTTC.